This section outlines one TCR beta chain sequence together with its context. Its antigen remains unknown. Looked up from germline, CDR1 is MDHEN and CDR2 is SYDVKM. This CDR3 region has 15 residues. Trimming cost V 5 bases and J 3 bases; bases outside gene matches: 9. The entry originates in a study of OX40 agonist ivuxolimab in advanced cancers. As for the study in general: Ivuxolimab, which patients received intravenously every 2 weeks, was dosed at 0.01 to 10 mg/kg. Treatment received earlier with anti-PD-1, anti-PD-L1 or anti-CTLA-4 agents was allowed, and around 36% had some.

TCRdb keeps only in-frame clones here, not all; method: immunoSEQ multiplex PCR. The sample yields 100,000 to 150,000 clones, just over 90% seen once. The study's findings and limits: CD8+ T cells (on average) carried more expanded clones than CD4+ T cells. Doses of 0.1 to 3.0 mg/kg were accompanied by clonal expansion of CD4+ and CD8+ blood T cells by week 6.

This chain connects TRBV28 to TRBJ2-7; TRBD1 aligns across 8 bases. Sequences were derived from CD4+ or CD8+ T cells sorted from blood, sampled in a trial of the OX40 agonist ivuxolimab. This TCR derives from an adult with an advanced solid tumor such as melanoma, head and neck, liver or kidney cancer. CDR3: CASSPLTGAYYEQYF. The CDR3 DNA follows: TGTGCCAGCAGTCCATTGACAGGGGCATACTACGAGCAGTACTTC.